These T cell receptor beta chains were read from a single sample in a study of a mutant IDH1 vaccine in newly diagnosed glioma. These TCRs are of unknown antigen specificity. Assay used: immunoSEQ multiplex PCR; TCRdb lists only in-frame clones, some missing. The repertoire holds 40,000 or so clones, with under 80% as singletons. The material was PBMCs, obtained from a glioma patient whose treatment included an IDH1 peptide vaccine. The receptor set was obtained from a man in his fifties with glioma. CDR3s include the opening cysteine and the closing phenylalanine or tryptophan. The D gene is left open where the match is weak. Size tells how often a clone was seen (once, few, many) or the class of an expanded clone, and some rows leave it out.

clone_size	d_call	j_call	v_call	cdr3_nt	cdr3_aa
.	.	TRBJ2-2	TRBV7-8	TGTGCCAGCAGCTTAGATACCTTAAGGGGGGCCGTCGGGGAGCTGTTTTTT	CASSLDTLRGAVGELFF
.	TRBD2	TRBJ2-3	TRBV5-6	TGTGCCAGCAGCCCTGGACTAGCGGGGACTACGCAGTATTTT	CASSPGLAGTTQYF
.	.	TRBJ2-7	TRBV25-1	TGTGCCAGCAGTGAATCGAGGACACTCTCCTACGAGCAGTACTTC	CASSESRTLSYEQYF
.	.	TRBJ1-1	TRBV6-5	TGTGCCAGCAGACCCAACAGGGTGACGAACACTGAAGCTTTCTTT	CASRPNRVTNTEAFF
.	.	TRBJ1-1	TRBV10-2	TGCGCCAGCAGTGCCTCAGGGAGGGCCACTGAAGCTTTCTTT	CASSASGRATEAFF
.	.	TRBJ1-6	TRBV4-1	TGCGCCAGCAGCCAAGATGGCGTTTCTAGACCCCTCCACTTT	CASSQDGVSRPLHF
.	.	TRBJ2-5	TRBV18	TGTGCCAGTGGGGAGGAGACCCAGTACTTC	CASGEETQYF
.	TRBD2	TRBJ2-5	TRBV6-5	TGTGCCAGCAGGGAGCGGGGGGGTTTACAAGAGACCCAGTACTTC	CASRERGGLQETQYF
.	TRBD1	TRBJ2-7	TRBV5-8	TGTGCCAGCAGCCCTCGAGGACAGGGATCCTACGAGCAGTACTTC	CASSPRGQGSYEQYF
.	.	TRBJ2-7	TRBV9	TGTGCCAGCAGCGTATCCCCAACTTCCACCTACGAGCAGTACTTC	CASSVSPTSTYEQYF
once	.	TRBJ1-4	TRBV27	TGTGCCAGCAGTTTCTACGGAGCTAATGAAAAACTGTTTTTT	CASSFYGANEKLFF
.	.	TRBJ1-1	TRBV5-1	TGCGCCAGCAGCTTGGCGGGGGAAGCTTTCTTT	CASSLAGEAFF
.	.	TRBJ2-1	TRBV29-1	TGCAGCGTTGACGGTCCCTCCTACAATGAGCAGTTCTTC	CSVDGPSYNEQFF
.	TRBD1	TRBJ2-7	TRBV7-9	TGTGCCAGCAGCTTAGGGGGGACAGGGGACCCCGAGCAGTACTTC	CASSLGGTGDPEQYF
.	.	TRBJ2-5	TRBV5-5	TGTGCCAGCAGCTTTGAGGGTGGGGAGATAAAGGAGACCCAGTACTTC	CASSFEGGEIKETQYF
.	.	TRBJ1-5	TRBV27	TGTGCCAGCAGTCTTAGGGGGAGCAATCAGCCCCAGCATTTT	CASSLRGSNQPQHF